This is a list of T cell receptor beta chains from one sample in a study of cytomegalovirus exposure and HLA in healthy donors. Assay: immunoSEQ multiplex PCR; the TCRdb copy retains only in-frame clones and omits some. The sample shows 150,000 to 160,000 clones, about 80% of them seen only once. Sequenced material: PBMCs. The origin of the receptors is a woman in her thirties or forties in good health and CMV-seronegative. The conserved cysteine and the conserved F or W are not part of the CDR3 here. A D gene is named only where the DNA matches it firmly. Clone size appears in some rows only: once, few, many, or a class for an expanded clone.

d_call cdr3_length j_call v_call clone_size cdr3_aa
TRBD1 17 TRBJ2-1 TRBV19 - ASSLRDSPERGPYNEQF
- 15 TRBJ2-5 TRBV5-1 - ASSPRGTQILGETQY
TRBD1 12 TRBJ1-4 TRBV2 - ASEGTVNNEKLF
TRBD1 13 TRBJ2-2 TRBV14 - ASSQTTGVDGELF
- 12 TRBJ2-7 TRBV15 - ATSSRGGSYEQY
TRBD1 16 TRBJ1-6 TRBV2 few ATEAPQGGSSYNSPLH
TRBD2 15 TRBJ2-1 TRBV5-1 - ASRLAGGTGSYNEQF
- 11 TRBJ1-2 TRBV5-6 - ASSLRANYGYT
TRBD2 12 TRBJ2-5 TRBV18 once ASSRASGTKTQY
- 12 TRBJ2-7 TRBV5-4 - ASSLQGLRNEQY
- 12 TRBJ2-7 TRBV6-6 once ASSSSGVENEQY
TRBD2 15 TRBJ2-3 TRBV2 few ASSRTSGRAGTDTQY
TRBD1 14 TRBJ1-5 TRBV7-6 - ASSLEGAGMGQPQH